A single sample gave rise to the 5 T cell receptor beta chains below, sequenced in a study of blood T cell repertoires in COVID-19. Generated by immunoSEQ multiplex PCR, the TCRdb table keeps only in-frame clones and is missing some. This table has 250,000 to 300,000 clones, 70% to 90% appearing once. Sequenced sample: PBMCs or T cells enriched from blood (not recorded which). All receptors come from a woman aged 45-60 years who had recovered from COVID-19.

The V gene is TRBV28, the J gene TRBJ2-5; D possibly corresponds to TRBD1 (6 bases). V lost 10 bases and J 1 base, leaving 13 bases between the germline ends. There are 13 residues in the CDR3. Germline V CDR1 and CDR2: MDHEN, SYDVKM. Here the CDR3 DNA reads TGTGCCACCCGACAGGTCCCCCAAGAGACCCAGTACTTC. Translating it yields CATRQVPQETQYF. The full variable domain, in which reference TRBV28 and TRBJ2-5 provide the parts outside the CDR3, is DVKVTQSSRYLVKRTGEKVFLECVQDMDHENMFWYRQDPGLGLRLIYFSYDVKMKEKGDIPEGYSVSREKKERFSLILESASTNQTSMYLCATRQVPQETQYFGPGTRLLVL.

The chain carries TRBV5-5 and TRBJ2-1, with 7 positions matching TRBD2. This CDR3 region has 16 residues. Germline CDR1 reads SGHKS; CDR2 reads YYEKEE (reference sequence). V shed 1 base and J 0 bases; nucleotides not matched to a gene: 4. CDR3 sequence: CASSLSLAVSYNEQFF. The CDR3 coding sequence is TGTGCCAGCAGCTTGTCTCTAGCGGTCTCCTACAATGAGCAGTTCTTC.

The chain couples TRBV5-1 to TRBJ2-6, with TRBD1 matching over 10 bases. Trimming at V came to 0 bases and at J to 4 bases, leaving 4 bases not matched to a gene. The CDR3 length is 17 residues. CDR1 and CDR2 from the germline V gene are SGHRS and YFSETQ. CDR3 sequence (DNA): TGCGCCAGCAGCTTGGGACAGGGGGCTGGCGGGGCCAACGTCCTGACTTTC. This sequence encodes CASSLGQGAGGANVLTF.

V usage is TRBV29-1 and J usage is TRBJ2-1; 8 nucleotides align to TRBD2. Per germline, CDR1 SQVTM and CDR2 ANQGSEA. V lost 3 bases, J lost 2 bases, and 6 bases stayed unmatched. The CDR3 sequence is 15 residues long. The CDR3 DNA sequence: TGCAGCGTTGAGCACCCGGGACTAGCCTACAATGAGCAGTTCTTC. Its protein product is CSVEHPGLAYNEQFF.

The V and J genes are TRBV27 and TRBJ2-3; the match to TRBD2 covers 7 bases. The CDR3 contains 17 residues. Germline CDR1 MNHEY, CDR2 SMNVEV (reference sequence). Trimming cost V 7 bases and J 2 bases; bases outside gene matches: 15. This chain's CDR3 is CASNPGGFMGFTDTQYF. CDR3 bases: TGTGCCAGCAACCCCGGGGGGTTCATGGGGTTCACAGATACGCAGTATTTT.